This is a list of T cell receptor beta chains from one sample in a study of T cell responses to AZD1222 COVID-19 vaccine. Profiled with immunoSEQ multiplex PCR; TCRdb holds only in-frame clones, not every one. The sample yields roughly 140,000 clones, under 95% seen once. The material was peripheral blood, obtained on day 0 of AZD1222 vaccination. The receptors were gathered from an adult in good health. Each CDR3 is given with its conserved first and last residue. D genes are given only for firm matches. The size of a clone is reported for some rows only, either as once, few or many, or as a class for expanded clones.

TRBJ1-4	NA	NA	TRBV28	TGTGCCAGCAGGGGCACGGGACGGCGTAATGAAAAACTGTTTTTT	CASRGTGRRNEKLFF
TRBJ1-3	NA	TRBD1	TRBV7-9	TGTGCCAGCAGCTTGGGACAGGGGGGAAACACCATATATTTT	CASSLGQGGNTIYF
TRBJ2-5	NA	NA	TRBV28	TGTGCCAGCAGCACCCGGGGGAATACGCAAGAGACCCAGTACTTC	CASSTRGNTQETQYF
TRBJ1-4	once	NA	TRBV7-9	TGTGCCAGCAGCACGGGGGAAACAACTAATGAAAAACTGTTTTTT	CASSTGETTNEKLFF
TRBJ2-7	NA	NA	TRBV3-1/TRBV3-2	TGTGCCAGCAGCCAAGATTCGGCACTTGGACTATCGGCATACGAGCAGTACTTC	CASSQDSALGLSAYEQYF
TRBJ2-3	few	TRBD2	TRBV28	TGTGCCAGCAGCCACCCCCCGCGGACTAGCCGAGGAAGAGATACGCAGTATTTT	CASSHPPRTSRGRDTQYF
TRBJ2-3	NA	TRBD2	TRBV6-5	TGTGCCAGCAGCGGGAGGGCGAGAGATACGCAGTATTTT	CASSGRARDTQYF
TRBJ2-7	NA	TRBD1	TRBV7-9	TGTGCCAGCAGCTTAACGGGACAGCTCTCCTACGAGCAGTACTTC	CASSLTGQLSYEQYF
TRBJ1-1	NA	NA	TRBV19	TGTGCCAGTAGTATTCCCAGTAGCACTGAAGCTTTCTTT	CASSIPSSTEAFF
TRBJ1-1	few	NA	TRBV11-1	TGTGCCAGCAGCTCCTCAGTAGGGAACACTGAAGCTTTCTTT	CASSSSVGNTEAFF